The entry below describes one TCR beta chain. Its antigen is not identified. The record originates from a study of cytomegalovirus exposure and HLA in healthy donors. Study-level findings and limits: Across HLA loci, a later analysis found differing TCR association rates, with DRB1 most and HLA-C fewest. The authors later linked a missense DCLRE1C variant to TCR beta V- and J-gene trimming. Researchers reported from a later analysis that most CMV-associated TCR beta chains appeared HLA-restricted. The authors judged a highly shared variant cluster likely a sequencing artifact.

Both 60 Vbeta primers and 13 Jbeta primers went into the PCR. Clones were sequenced by immunoSEQ multiplex PCR, and TCRdb holds only the in-frame ones, with some missing. The top ten hold roughly 7.1% of the sample, which has about 160,000 clones, approximately 79% seen once. The CDR3 is 16 residues long. V was clipped by 0 bases and J by 0 bases, with 10 bases between them. The V gene's germline CDR1 is SGDLS and CDR2 YYNGEE. V and J are TRBV9 and TRBJ2-1; TRBD2 is a possible D gene (6 bases). Material: PBMCs. The receptor's source is a man aged 40-50 years in good health and CMV-seropositive. CDR3 amino acids: CASSVGRGSSYNEQFF. The CDR3 nucleotides are TGTGCCAGCAGCGTAGGACGGGGGAGCTCCTACAATGAGCAGTTCTTC.